This is a list of T cell receptor beta chains from one sample in a study of immune evolution from preneoplasia to lung adenocarcinoma. TCRdb keeps only in-frame clones here, not all; method: immunoSEQ multiplex PCR. The sample carries fewer than 1,500 clones, 70% to 85% recorded once. The material sequenced was FFPE atypical adenomatous hyperplasia tissue from the lung. These receptors were taken from a person aged 70 to 85 with lung adenocarcinoma. Each CDR3 is given with its conserved first and last residue. The order of the fields is D gene, clone size, J gene, V gene, CDR3 protein, CDR3 DNA. D genes are given only for firm matches. Clone size is given for some rows only: seen once, a few or many times, or a class if the clone is expanded.

>NA|once|TRBJ1-5|TRBV21-1
CASSNQPQHF
TGTGCCAGCAGCAATCAGCCCCAGCATTTT
>NA|NA|TRBJ2-1|TRBV11-3
CASSLRRANEQFF
TGTGCCAGCAGCTTACGGCGAGCAAATGAGCAGTTCTTC
>TRBD1|NA|TRBJ1-4|TRBV28
CASRTQGAASEKLFF
TGTGCCAGCAGGACTCAGGGGGCTGCGAGTGAAAAACTGTTTTTT
>NA|NA|TRBJ1-3|TRBV21-1
CASTTAVSSGNTIYF
TGTGCCAGCACCACTGCAGTAAGCTCTGGAAACACCATATATTTT
>TRBD2|NA|TRBJ2-3|TRBV7-6
CASSLGLAGSTDTQYF
TGTGCCAGCAGCTTAGGACTAGCGGGGAGCACAGATACGCAGTATTTT
>NA|NA|TRBJ2-7|TRBV5-4
CASSLASRPPYEQYF
TGTGCCAGCAGCTTGGCCTCAAGGCCCCCCTACGAGCAGTACTTC
>NA|NA|TRBJ1-1|TRBV30
CACSDSRTPGEAFF
TGTGCCTGCAGTGACAGCCGTACCCCCGGTGAAGCTTTCTTT
>NA|NA|TRBJ2-2|TRBV11-3
CASSLRKNTGELFF
TGTGCCAGCAGCTTACGTAAGAACACCGGGGAGCTGTTTTTT
>TRBD1|NA|TRBJ1-2|TRBV19
CASSRTGRDGYTF
TGTGCCAGTAGTAGGACAGGGAGAGATGGCTACACCTTC
>NA|NA|TRBJ2-1|TRBV9
CASSPRGFEQFF
TGTGCCAGCAGCCCCAGGGGATTTGAGCAGTTCTTC
>NA|NA|TRBJ2-1|TRBV7-9
CASSPENEQFF
TGTGCCAGCAGCCCAGAGAATGAGCAGTTCTTC
>NA|NA|TRBJ2-7|TRBV6-1
CASSQEGSSVTSSYEQYF
TGTGCCAGCAGTCAAGAGGGCTCGTCAGTTACCAGCTCCTACGAGCAGTACTTC
>NA|NA|TRBJ1-2|TRBV6-5
CASSYGRESGYTF
TGTGCCAGCAGTTACGGCAGGGAAAGTGGCTACACCTTC
>TRBD1|NA|TRBJ1-2|TRBV11-2
CASTPTQGRRGYTF
TGTGCCAGCACCCCAACACAGGGGCGCCGTGGCTACACCTTC
>NA|NA|TRBJ1-4|TRBV5-1
CASSSNHVTSGEKLFF
TGCGCCAGCAGCTCTAACCACGTCACTTCGGGGGAAAAACTGTTTTTT
>TRBD2|NA|TRBJ2-2|TRBV15
CATSSIVGLAGGYQAEELFF
TGTGCCACCAGCAGCATAGTGGGACTAGCGGGAGGCTACCAGGCTGAGGAGCTGTTTTTT
>TRBD2|NA|TRBJ2-3|TRBV10-1
CASSPGLAATDTQYF
TGCGCCAGCAGCCCAGGACTAGCGGCCACAGATACGCAGTATTTT
>NA|NA|TRBJ2-6|TRBV18
CASSLLGNSGANVLTF
TGTGCCAGCTCACTACTGGGGAACTCTGGGGCCAACGTCCTGACTTTC
>NA|NA|TRBJ2-1|TRBV7-9
CASSGGARNPSYNEQFF
TGTGCCAGCAGCGGGGGGGCTCGAAATCCCTCCTACAATGAGCAGTTCTTC
>TRBD2|NA|TRBJ2-3|TRBV5-4
CASSLRAGAGDTQYF
TGTGCCAGCAGCCTGAGAGCGGGAGCGGGAGATACGCAGTATTTT
>TRBD1|NA|TRBJ2-7|TRBV5-1
CASSPLGTVSYEQYF
TGCGCCAGCAGCCCTCTCGGGACAGTCTCCTACGAGCAGTACTTC
>NA|NA|TRBJ2-5|TRBV2
CASRSEETQYF
TGTGCCAGCAGGAGCGAGGAGACCCAGTACTTC
>NA|NA|TRBJ2-5|TRBV5-4
CASSLGGSQGETQYF
TGTGCCAGCAGCTTGGGGGGGAGTCAGGGGGAGACCCAGTACTTC
>NA|NA|TRBJ2-1|TRBV27
CASSWGSGYNEQFF
TGTGCCAGCAGTTGGGGGTCGGGCTACAATGAGCAGTTCTTC